Included here is one T cell receptor (beta chain) sequence, with context. Its antigen is not identified. The data originate from a study of graft-versus-host responses after intestinal transplantation. Only in-frame clones appear in the TCRdb table, and some are missing; sequencing was by immunoSEQ multiplex PCR. This sample has some 140,000 clones, with about nine tenths found just once. The TCR sequence derives from a human donor who received an intestinal transplant. The sequencing here drew on unstimulated CD4+ T cells sorted from spleen or lymph node cells, taken before intestinal transplant.

DNA of the CDR3: TGTGCCAGCAGACCCACAGGGCGCTTGAACACTGAAGCTTTCTTT. Translating gives CASRPTGRLNTEAFF. This chain connects TRBV25-1 to TRBJ1-1; tentative D call: TRBD1 (6 bases). CDR3 size: 15 residues. Germline V lookup: CDR1 MGHDK, CDR2 SYGVNS. Trimming took 6 bases from V and 0 from J, leaving 14 bases between them.